Each of the 9 T cell receptor beta chains below was sequenced from the same sample in a study of T cells in Graves' hyperthyroidism and ophthalmopathy. Amplification of TCR beta CDR3 regions used RNA as the template. The TCR CDR3 was amplified in a first-round RT-PCR using the HTBI primer set. TCRdb re-analysed the multiplex PCR reads in MiXCR, keeping a single row per CDR3 protein. The sample contains 750,000 to 950,000 distinct CDR3 sequences, around 38% of which appear only once. The sequenced sample was blood. The receptors originated from a man aged 18 to 29 with Graves' hyperthyroidism.

This clonotype was observed many times. The genes are TRBV24-1 and TRBJ1-1; D remains unclear. The V end was cut by 10 bases, the J end by 5 bases, with 10 bases between. This CDR3 contains 11 residues. Germline V CDR1 and CDR2: KGHDR, SFDVKD. Here the CDR3 reads CATPGVTEAFF. DNA of the CDR3: TGTGCCACACCTGGGGTTACTGAAGCTTTCTTT.

Notes on this clonotype: An end of the junction differs from the germline gene, which may be a read error. The V gene is TRBV7-2, the J gene TRBJ2-7, with 8 bases aligning to TRBD1. There are 16 residues in the CDR3. Germline loops: CDR1 SGHTA, CDR2 FQGNSA. The CDR3 is CASSSLGQGISCEQYF. CDR3 sequence (DNA): TGTGCCAGCAGCTCTTTAGGACAGGGAATCTCCTGCGAGCAGTACTTC.

About this clonotype: Mismatch with germline at one junction end may stem from a read error. The V call is TRBV20-1, the J call TRBJ2-7, with 10 nucleotides matching TRBD2. Germline V CDR1 and CDR2: DFQATT, SNEGSKA (reference sequence). This CDR3 region has 15 residues. The DNA for the CDR3 is TGCCGTGCTAGGGGACGTAGCGGGGGGAACTACGAGCAGTACTTC. It specifies CRARGRSGGNYEQYF.

A note on this clonotype: A much more abundant neighbour one base away suggests this may be a read error. This chain links TRBV20-1 with TRBJ1-2; D is perhaps TRBD1 (6 bases). Deletions cut 1 base from V and 2 bases from J, with 17 bases between. CDR1 DFQATT and CDR2 SNEGSKA come from the germline V gene (reference sequence). This CDR3 spans 16 amino acids. The CDR3 reads CSARGRTAEANYGYTF. CDR3 nucleotides: TGCAGTGCTAGAGGTCGGACAGCGGAGGCGAACTATGGCTACACCTTC.

As for this clonotype: A much larger clone differs by one base, so this may be a read error. The chain recombines TRBV20-1 with TRBJ1-5; D ambiguous. This CDR3 region has 12 residues. V lost 6 bases to trimming and J lost 5 bases, with 11 bases between them. The germline CDR1 and CDR2 sequences are DFQATT and SNEGSKA (reference sequence). CDR3 in DNA: TGCAGTGCAGAAAGGGTAGATCAGCCCCAGCATTTT. This codes for CSAERVDQPQHF.

This clonotype was found many times. This chain joins TRBV25-1 and TRBJ1-1, with D perhaps TRBD1 (5 bases). Trimming left V 8 bases short and J 4 bases short, with 23 bases between. Per germline, CDR1 MGHDK and CDR2 SYGVNS. The CDR3 contains 16 residues. The CDR3 here is CASSGRAGTPATEAFF. CDR3 nucleotide sequence: TGTGCCAGCTCTGGGAGGGCGGGGACGCCGGCCACTGAAGCTTTCTTT.

This rearrangement joins TRBV4-1 to TRBJ1-6; D unresolved. Looked up from germline, CDR1 is MGHRA and CDR2 is YSYEKL. The CDR3 extends over 17 amino acids. Trimming removed 0 bases from V and 3 bases from J, with 12 bases in between. CDR3 nucleotide sequence: TGCGCCAGCAGCCAAGACGGGAGCGGTCACTATAATTCACCCCTCCACTTT. Its translation: CASSQDGSGHYNSPLHF.

This chain joins TRBV20-1 and TRBJ1-5; the D gene is possibly TRBD1 (6 bases). This CDR3 is 16 amino acids long. Germline V lookup: CDR1 DFQATT, CDR2 SNEGSKA (reference sequence). Trimming cost V 0 bases and J 2 bases, with 14 bases left between them. CDR3 region: CSARELRGGGNQPQHF. As DNA, the CDR3 is TGCAGTGCTAGAGAACTCAGGGGTGGGGGCAATCAGCCCCAGCATTTT.

This clonotype was seen ten or more times. The chain has TRBV24-1 and TRBJ2-2; 7 positions agree with TRBD1. The length of the CDR3 is 16 residues. The junction had 12 bases not matched to a gene; V was cut back by 10 bases and J by 2 bases. Germline CDR1 is KGHDR and CDR2 is SFDVKD. The CDR3 region has the DNA TGTGCCACGGGGCTCGTAGGGGGCGCCAACACCGGGGAGCTGTTTTTT. Protein product: CATGLVGGANTGELFF.